The T cell receptor (beta chain) under discussion was sequenced for a study of cytomegalovirus exposure and HLA in healthy donors. Across the whole study: Inside one of the first data releases sat 80 million to 95 million unique TCRs taken from HLA-typed donors. Among the roughly 370 genotyped donors, just over 80% were placed in the Caucasian-associated ancestry cluster.

The J segment lost 4 bases and the V segment lost 6 bases, leaving 11 bases of the junction unmatched. Germline V gives CDR1 SEHNR, CDR2 FQNEAQ (reference sequence). CDR3 size: 16 residues. Both 60 Vbeta primers and 13 Jbeta primers went into the PCR. Measured with immunoSEQ multiplex PCR; TCRdb has only the in-frame clones, and not every one. The table has some 140,000 clones, roughly 74% seen once. This chain uses TRBV7-9 with TRBJ1-4; 7 bases are shared with TRBD1. This TCR derives from a man in his late teens or twenties in good health and CMV-seronegative. Sequencing was done on a sample of PBMCs. CDR3: CASSPTGQTFNEKLFF. The CDR3 DNA reads TGTGCCAGCAGTCCCACGGGACAGACGTTTAATGAAAAACTGTTTTTT.